Below are 7 T cell receptor beta chains sequenced from a single sample in a study of CD8+CD57+ T cells in acquired aplastic anemia. TCR beta VDJ and CDR3 were profiled, and genomic DNA was the template. In TCRdb, the reads were re-called with MiXCR into one record per CDR3 protein. The sample holds about 180,000 distinct CDR3 sequences, about half seen once. The specimen sequenced was sorted CD4+, CD8+, or CD8+CD57+ T cells (not recorded which) from PBMCs. The receptors here all came from a human donor in good health.

The rearrangement joins TRBV15 to TRBJ1-6; D gene ambiguous. The germline V gene encodes CDR1 LNHNV and CDR2 YYDKDF (reference sequence). The CDR3 contains 15 residues. The V gene lost 4 bases and the J gene lost 7 bases, with 14 bases spanning the gap. The chain's CDR3 is CATSNAGSVNSPLHF. In DNA, the CDR3 is TGTGCCACCAGCAACGCCGGGTCCGTGAATTCACCCCTCCACTTT. Combining the CDR3 with reference TRBV15 and TRBJ1-6 gives the whole variable domain DAMVIQNPRYQVTQFGKPVTLSCSQTLNHNVMYWYQQKSSQAPKLLFHYYDKDFNNEADTPDNFQSRRPNTSFCFLDIRSPGLGDTAMYLCATSNAGSVNSPLHFGNGTRLTVT.

The chain recombines TRBV19 with TRBJ1-2; tentative D call: TRBD1 (5 bases). Germline lookup yields CDR1 LNHDA and CDR2 SQIVND (reference sequence). The V gene lost 3 bases and the J gene lost 2 bases, with 16 bases spanning the gap. CDR3 length: 16 amino acids. DNA for the CDR3: TGTGCCAGTAGTATTTTTGGGGACGGAGGAAACTATGGCTACACCTTC. It specifies CASSIFGDGGNYGYTF.

This chain joins TRBV19 and TRBJ1-6; weak D call: TRBD1 (5 bases). The V end was cut by 8 bases, the J end by 6 bases, with 11 bases between. Looked up from germline, CDR1 is LNHDA and CDR2 is SQIVND (reference sequence). The CDR3 loop spans 13 amino acids. The CDR3: CASLRGLNSPLHF. The CDR3, as DNA: TGTGCCAGTCTAAGGGGACTTAATTCACCCCTCCACTTT. Supplemented by reference TRBV19 and TRBJ1-6, the full variable domain reads DGGITQSPKYLFRKEGQNVTLSCEQNLNHDAMYWYRQDPGQGLRLIYYSQIVNDFQKGDIAEGYSVSREKKESFPLTVTSAQKNPTAFYLCASLRGLNSPLHFGNGTRLTVT.

This clonotype came up a few times. The chain is built from TRBV7-9 and TRBJ2-7; no definite D call. V lost 1 base, J lost 3 bases, and 4 bases lay in between. This CDR3 has 12 amino acids. CDR1 is SEHNR and CDR2 is FQNEAQ in the germline V gene (reference sequence). The CDR3 DNA is TGTGCCAGCAGCTTAGAGTACTACGAGCAGTACTTC. Its translation is CASSLEYYEQYF.

This clonotype appeared a single time. The rearrangement uses TRBV20-1 and TRBJ2-3, with 16 bases aligning to TRBD2. This CDR3 region has 20 residues. Germline CDR1 is DFQATT and CDR2 is SNEGSKA (reference sequence). V was clipped by 3 bases and J by 4 bases; unmatched bases: 16. In nucleotides, the CDR3 is TGCAGTGCTAGTGGTCAGGGGACTAGCGGGAGGGCCCTGTACGCAGATACGCAGTATTTT. It codes for CSASGQGTSGRALYADTQYF.

Ten or more counts support this clonotype. The chain links TRBV5-1 to TRBJ1-6, with D tentatively TRBD1 (5 bases). This CDR3 contains 14 residues. The V and J ends lost 2 bases and 7 bases respectively, with 10 bases between them. The germline V gene encodes CDR1 SGHRS and CDR2 YFSETQ. CDR3 in DNA: TGCGCCAGCAGCTTCGGGCAGGGAAATTCACCCCTCCACTTT. Protein product: CASSFGQGNSPLHF.

In nucleotides, the CDR3 is TGTGCCAGCAGTTTACTGGGGACATCCCTTCCAAATACGCAGTATTTT. Its protein product is CASSLLGTSLPNTQYF. This chain links TRBV12-3 or TRBV12-4 with TRBJ2-3, with a weak D call TRBD1 (6 bases). The CDR3 has 16 amino acids. V was pared by 2 bases and J by 7 bases, with 19 bases between.